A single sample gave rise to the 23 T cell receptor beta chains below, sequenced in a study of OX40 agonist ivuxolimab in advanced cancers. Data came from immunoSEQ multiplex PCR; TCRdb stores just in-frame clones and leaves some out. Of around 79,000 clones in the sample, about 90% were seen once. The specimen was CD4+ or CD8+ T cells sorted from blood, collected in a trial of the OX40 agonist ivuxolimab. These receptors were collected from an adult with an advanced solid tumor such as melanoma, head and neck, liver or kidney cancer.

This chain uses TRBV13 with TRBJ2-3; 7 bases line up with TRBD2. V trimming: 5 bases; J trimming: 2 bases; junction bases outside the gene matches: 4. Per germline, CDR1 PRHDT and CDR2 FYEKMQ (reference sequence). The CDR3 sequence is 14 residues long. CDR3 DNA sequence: TGTGCCAGCAGCCGGGACTATCCCACAGATACGCAGTATTTT. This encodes CASSRDYPTDTQYF.

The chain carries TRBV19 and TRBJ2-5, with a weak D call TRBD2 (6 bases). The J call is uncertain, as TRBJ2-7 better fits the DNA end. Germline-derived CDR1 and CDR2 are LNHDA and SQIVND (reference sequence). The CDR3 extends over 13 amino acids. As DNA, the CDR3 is TGTGCCAGTAGCGGACTACCAACCTACGAGCAGTACTTC. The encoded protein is CASSGLPTYEQYF.

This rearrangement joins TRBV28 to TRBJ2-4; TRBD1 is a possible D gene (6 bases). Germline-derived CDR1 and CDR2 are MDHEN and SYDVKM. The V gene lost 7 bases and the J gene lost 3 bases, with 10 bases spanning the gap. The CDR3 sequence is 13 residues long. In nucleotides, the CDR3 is TGTGCCAGCACCGGGGACAACAAAAACATTCAGTACTTC. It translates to CASTGDNKNIQYF.

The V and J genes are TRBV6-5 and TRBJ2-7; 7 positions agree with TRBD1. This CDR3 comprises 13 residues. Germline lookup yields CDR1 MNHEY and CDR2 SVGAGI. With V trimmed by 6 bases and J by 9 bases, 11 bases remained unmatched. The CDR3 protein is CASRTGTVKVQYF. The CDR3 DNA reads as TGTGCCAGCAGAACGGGGACAGTTAAAGTGCAGTACTTC.

Here the CDR3 DNA reads TGTGCCAGCAGTCCGACGGGGGGCAAGAGCTCCTACGAGCAGTACTTC. Translating gives CASSPTGGKSSYEQYF. The J gene is TRBJ2-7, the V gene TRBV5-4, with D possibly TRBD2 on 7 matching bases. The CDR3 consists of 16 residues. V gave up 5 bases and J gave up 0 bases, with 18 bases separating them. Germline V gene lookup returns CDR1 SGHNT and CDR2 YYREEE (reference sequence).

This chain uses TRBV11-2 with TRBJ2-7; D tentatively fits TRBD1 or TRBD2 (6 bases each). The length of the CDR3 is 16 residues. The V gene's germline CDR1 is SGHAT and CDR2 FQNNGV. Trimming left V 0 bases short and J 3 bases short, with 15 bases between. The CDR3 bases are TGTGCCAGCAGCTTAGAGAGGGGGGCGAAGGGCTACGAGCAGTACTTC. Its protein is CASSLERGAKGYEQYF.

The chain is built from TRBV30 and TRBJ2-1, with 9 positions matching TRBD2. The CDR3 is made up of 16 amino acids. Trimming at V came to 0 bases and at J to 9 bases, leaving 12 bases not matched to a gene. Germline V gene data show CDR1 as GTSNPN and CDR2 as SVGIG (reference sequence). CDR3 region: CAWSVDAGGPSGEQFF. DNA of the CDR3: TGTGCCTGGAGTGTAGACGCGGGAGGGCCCTCGGGTGAGCAGTTCTTC.

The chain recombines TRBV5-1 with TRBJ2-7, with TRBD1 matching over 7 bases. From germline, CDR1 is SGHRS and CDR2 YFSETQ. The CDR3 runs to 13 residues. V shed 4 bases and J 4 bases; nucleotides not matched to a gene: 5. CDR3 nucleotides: TGCGCCAGCAGCCAAGGGACAGCTTACGAGCAGTACTTC. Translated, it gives CASSQGTAYEQYF.

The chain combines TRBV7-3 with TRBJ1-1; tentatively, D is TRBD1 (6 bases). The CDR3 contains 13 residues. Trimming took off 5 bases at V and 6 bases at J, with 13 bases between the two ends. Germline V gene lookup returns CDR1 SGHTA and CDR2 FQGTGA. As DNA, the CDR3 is TGTGCCAGCAGCCTGACAGGACATGCTGAAGCTTTCTTT. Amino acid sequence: CASSLTGHAEAFF.

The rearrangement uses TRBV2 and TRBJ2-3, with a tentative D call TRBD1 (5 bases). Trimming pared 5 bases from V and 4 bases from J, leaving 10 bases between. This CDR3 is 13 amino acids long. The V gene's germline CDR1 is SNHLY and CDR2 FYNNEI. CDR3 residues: CASSYQTADTQYF. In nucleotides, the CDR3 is TGTGCCAGCAGTTATCAGACAGCAGATACGCAGTATTTT.

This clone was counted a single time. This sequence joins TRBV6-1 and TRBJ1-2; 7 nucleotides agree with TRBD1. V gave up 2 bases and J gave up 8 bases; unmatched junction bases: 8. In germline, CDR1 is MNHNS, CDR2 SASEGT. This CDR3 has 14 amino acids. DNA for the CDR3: TGTGCCAGCAGTGAATTTGACAGGGCAGGAGGCTACACCTTC. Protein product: CASSEFDRAGGYTF.

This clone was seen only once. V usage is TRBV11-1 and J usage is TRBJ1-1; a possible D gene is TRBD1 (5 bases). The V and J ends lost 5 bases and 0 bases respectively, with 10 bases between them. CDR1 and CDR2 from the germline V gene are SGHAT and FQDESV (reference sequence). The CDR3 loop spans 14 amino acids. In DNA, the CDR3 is TGTGCCAGCAGCCCGGGACGGGTGAACACTGAAGCTTTCTTT. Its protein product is CASSPGRVNTEAFF.

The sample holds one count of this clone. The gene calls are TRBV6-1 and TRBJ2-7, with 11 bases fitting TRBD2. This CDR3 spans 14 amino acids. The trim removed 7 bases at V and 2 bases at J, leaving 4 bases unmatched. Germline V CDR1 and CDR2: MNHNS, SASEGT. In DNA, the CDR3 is TGTGCCAGCACTCTAGCGGGGGGTACCTACGAGCAGTACTTC. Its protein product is CASTLAGGTYEQYF.

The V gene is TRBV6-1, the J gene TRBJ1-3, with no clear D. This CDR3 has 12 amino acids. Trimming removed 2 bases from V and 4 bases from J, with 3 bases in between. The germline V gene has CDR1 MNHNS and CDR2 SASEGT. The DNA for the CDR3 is TGTGCCAGCAGTGAAATCGGAAACACCATATATTTT. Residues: CASSEIGNTIYF.

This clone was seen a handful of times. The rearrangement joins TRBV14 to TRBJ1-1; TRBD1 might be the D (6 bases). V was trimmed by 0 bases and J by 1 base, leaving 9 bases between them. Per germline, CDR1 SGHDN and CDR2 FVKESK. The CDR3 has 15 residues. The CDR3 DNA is TGTGCCAGCAGCCAAGAAGGGACACGGAACACTGAAGCTTTCTTT. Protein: CASSQEGTRNTEAFF.

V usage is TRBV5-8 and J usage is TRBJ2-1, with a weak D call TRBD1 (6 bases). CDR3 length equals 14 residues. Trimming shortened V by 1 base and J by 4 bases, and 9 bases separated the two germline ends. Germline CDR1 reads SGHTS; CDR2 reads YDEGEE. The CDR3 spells CASSLQGLYNEQFF. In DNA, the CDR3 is TGTGCCAGCAGCTTGCAGGGGCTTTACAATGAGCAGTTCTTC.

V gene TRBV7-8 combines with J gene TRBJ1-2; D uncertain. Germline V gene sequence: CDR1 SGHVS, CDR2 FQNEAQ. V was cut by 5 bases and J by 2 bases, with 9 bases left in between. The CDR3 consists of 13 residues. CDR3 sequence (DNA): TGTGCCAGCAGCGCCCCACCCAACTATGGCTACACCTTC. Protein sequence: CASSAPPNYGYTF.

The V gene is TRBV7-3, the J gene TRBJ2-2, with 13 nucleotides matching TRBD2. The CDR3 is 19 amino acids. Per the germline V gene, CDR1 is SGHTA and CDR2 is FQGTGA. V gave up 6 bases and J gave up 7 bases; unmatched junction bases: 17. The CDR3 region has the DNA TGTGCCAGCAGACCCGACGGACTAGCGGGAGACCCCAGGAACGGGGAGCTGTTTTTT. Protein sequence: CASRPDGLAGDPRNGELFF.

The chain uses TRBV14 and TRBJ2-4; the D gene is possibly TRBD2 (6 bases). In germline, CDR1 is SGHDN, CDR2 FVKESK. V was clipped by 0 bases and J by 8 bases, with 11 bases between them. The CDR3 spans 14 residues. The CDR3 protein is CASSQDIGGDIQYF. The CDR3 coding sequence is TGTGCCAGCAGCCAAGATATCGGGGGTGACATTCAGTACTTC.

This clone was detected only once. The CDR3 DNA follows: TGTGCCAGCAGTCATGGGACCCGGACGGACGGAAACACCATATATTTT. Its translation: CASSHGTRTDGNTIYF. This chain connects TRBV5-4 to TRBJ1-3, with a weak D call TRBD1 (5 bases). Trimming left V 5 bases short and J 4 bases short, with 19 bases between. The CDR3 has 16 residues. Germline V lookup: CDR1 SGHNT, CDR2 YYREEE (reference sequence).

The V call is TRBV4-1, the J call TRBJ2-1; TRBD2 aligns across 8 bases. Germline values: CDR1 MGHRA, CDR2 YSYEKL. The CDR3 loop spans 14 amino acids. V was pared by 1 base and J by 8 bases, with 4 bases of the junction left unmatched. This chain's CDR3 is CASSQVSGGDEQFF. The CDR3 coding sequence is TGCGCCAGCAGCCAAGTCAGCGGGGGCGATGAGCAGTTCTTC.

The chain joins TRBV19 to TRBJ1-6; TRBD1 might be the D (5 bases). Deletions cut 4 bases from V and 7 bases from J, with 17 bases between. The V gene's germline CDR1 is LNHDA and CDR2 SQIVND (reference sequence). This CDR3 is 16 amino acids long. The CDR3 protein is CASSTMATVGNSPLHF. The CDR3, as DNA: TGTGCCAGTAGTACTATGGCGACAGTGGGAAATTCACCCCTCCACTTT.

The CDR3 here is CASSKTGSNTGELFF. CDR3 coding DNA: TGTGCCAGTAGTAAAACAGGCTCGAACACCGGGGAGCTGTTTTTT. The chain recombines TRBV19 with TRBJ2-2; D possibly corresponds to TRBD1 (5 bases). CDR1 is LNHDA and CDR2 is SQIVND in the germline V gene (reference sequence). This CDR3 region has 15 residues. The V end lost 4 bases, the J end lost 0 bases, and 9 bases lay between the germline ends.